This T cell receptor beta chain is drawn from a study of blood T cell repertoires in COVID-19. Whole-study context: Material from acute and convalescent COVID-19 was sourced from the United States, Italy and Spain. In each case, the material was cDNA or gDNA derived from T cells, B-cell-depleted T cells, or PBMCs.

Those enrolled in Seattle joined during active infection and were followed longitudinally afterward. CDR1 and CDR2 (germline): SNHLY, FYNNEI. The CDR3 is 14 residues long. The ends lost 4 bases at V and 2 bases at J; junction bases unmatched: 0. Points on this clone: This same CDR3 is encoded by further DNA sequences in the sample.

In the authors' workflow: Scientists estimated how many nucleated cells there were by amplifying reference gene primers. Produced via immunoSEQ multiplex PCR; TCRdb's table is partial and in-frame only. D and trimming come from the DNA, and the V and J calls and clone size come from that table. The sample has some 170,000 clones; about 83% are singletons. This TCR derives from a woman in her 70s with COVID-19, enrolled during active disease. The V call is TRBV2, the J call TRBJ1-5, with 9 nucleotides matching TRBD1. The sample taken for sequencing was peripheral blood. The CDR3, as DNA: TGTGCCAGCAGTGGGACAGGGGGCAATCAGCCCCAGCATTTT. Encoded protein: CASSGTGGNQPQHF.